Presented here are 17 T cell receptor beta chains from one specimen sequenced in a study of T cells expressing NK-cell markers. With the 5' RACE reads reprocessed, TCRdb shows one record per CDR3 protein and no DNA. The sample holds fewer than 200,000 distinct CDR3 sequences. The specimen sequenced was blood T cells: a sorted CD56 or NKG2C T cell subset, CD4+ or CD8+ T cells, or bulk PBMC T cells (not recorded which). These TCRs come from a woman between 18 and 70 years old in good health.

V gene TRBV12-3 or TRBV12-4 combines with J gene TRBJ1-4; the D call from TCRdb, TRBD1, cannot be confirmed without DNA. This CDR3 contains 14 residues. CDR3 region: CASRQEGIQGKLFF.

The CDR3 loop reads CASSFTQGVGTEAFF. The chain has TRBV6-5 and TRBJ1-1; lacking DNA, the TRBD1 call made by TCRdb goes unchecked. Germline lookup yields CDR1 MNHEY and CDR2 SVGAGI. The CDR3 loop spans 15 amino acids.

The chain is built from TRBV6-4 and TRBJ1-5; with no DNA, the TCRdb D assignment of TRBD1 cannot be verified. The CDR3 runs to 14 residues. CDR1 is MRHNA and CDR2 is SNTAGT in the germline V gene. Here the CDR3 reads CAKGVGGSFLPQHF.

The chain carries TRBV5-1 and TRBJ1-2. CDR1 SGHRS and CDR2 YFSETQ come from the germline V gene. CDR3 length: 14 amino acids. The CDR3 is CASSLSRVGDGYTF.

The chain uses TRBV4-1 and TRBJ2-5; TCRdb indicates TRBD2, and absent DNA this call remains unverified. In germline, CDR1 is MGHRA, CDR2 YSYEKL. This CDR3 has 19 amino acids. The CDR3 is CASSRMGLAGGEKEDTQYF.

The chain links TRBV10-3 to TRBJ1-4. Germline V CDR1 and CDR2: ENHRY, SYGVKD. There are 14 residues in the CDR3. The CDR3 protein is CAISESVSNEKLFF.

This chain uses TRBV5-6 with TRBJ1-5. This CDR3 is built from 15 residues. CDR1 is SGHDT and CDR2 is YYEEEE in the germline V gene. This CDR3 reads CASSFRPYSNQPQHF.

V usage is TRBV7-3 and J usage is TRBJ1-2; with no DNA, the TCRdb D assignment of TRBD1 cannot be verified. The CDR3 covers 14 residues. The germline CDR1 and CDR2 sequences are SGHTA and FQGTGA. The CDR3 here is CASSLTGTGHGYTF.

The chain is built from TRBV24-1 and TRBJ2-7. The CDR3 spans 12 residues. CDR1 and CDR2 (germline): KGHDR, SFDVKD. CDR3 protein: CATSDKDREQYF.

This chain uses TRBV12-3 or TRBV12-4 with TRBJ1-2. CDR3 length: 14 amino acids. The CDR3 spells CASSLAAVYYGYTF.

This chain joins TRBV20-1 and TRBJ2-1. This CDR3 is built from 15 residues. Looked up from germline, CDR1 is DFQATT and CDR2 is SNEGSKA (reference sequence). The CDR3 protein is CSARDRLAGNNEQFF.

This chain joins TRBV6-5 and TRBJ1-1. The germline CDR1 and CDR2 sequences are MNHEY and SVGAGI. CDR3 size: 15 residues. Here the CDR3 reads CASSYSLSRGAEAFF.

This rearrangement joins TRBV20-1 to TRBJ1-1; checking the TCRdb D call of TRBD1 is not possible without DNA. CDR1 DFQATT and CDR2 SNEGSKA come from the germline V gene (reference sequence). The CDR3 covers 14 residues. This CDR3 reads CSARTGGMNTEAFF.

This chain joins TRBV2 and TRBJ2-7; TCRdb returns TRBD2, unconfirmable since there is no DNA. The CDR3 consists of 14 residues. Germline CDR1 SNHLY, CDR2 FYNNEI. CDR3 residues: CASSAIGGTVEQYF.

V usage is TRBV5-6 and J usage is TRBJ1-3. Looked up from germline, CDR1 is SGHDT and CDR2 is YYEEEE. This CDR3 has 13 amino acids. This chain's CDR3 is CASSLEDRDTIYF.

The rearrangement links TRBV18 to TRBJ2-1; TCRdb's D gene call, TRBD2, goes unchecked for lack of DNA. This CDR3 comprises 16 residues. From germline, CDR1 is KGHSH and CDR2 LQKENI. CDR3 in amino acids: CASSPPRTSDYNEQFF.

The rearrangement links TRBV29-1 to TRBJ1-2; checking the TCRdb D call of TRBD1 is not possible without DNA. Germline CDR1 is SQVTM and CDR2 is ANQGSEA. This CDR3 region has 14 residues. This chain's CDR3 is CSVEEGETNYGYTF. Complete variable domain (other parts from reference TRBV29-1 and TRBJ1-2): SAVISQKPSRDICQRGTSLTIQCQVDSQVTMMFWYRQQPGQSLTLIATANQGSEATYESGFVIDKFPISRPNLTFSTLTVSNMSPEDSSIYLCSVEEGETNYGYTFGSGTRLTVV.